This T cell receptor (beta chain) comes out of a study of T cells after somatic rescue of genetic block. Profiled with immunoSEQ multiplex PCR; TCRdb holds only in-frame clones, not every one. In the table there are under 150,000 clones, about 89% of which are singletons. Germline-derived CDR1 and CDR2 are SGHRS and YFSETQ. The CDR3 runs 16 residues. Trimming took off 0 bases at V and 5 bases at J, with 12 bases between the two ends. The chain carries TRBV5-1 and TRBJ1-6, with TRBD1 as a possible D gene (5 bases). The clonotype was recovered from a woman between 18 and 30 years old. The sequenced material came from peripheral blood mononuclear cells (PBMCs). CDR3 protein: CASSLVGGENNSPLHF. The CDR3 coding sequence is TGCGCCAGCAGCTTGGTGGGGGGTGAGAATAATTCACCCCTCCACTTT.